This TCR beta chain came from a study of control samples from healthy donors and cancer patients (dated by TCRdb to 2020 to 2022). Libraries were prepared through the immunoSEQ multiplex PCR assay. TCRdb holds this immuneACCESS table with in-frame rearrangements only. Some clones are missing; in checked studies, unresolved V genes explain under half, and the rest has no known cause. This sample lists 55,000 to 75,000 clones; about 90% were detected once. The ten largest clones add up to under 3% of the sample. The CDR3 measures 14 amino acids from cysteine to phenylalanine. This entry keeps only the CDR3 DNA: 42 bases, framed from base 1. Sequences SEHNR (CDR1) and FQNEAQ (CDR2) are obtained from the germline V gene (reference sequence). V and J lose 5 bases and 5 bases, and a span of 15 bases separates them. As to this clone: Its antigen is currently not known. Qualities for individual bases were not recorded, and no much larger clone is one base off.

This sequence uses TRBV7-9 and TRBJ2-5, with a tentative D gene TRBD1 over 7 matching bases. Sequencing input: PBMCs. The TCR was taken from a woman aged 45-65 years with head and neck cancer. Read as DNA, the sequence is TGTGCCAGCAGCCCCCAGGGGGGCCGGGAGACCCAGTACTTC. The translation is CASSPQGGRETQYF.